The 30 T cell receptor beta chains below come from one sample, sequenced in a study of cytomegalovirus exposure and HLA in healthy donors (dated by TCRdb to the late 2010s). The library was prepared using the immunoSEQ multiplex PCR assay. The table comes from immuneACCESS by way of TCRdb, which keeps in-frame sequences with V and J called. Part of the clones is missing from these tables; in studies checked, under half for an unresolved V gene and the rest for unknown reasons. This sample holds 150,000 or so clones; 70% to 90% were observed only once. Jointly, the top ten make up roughly 6.4% of the sample. Specimen: PBMCs. These receptors originate from a woman aged 25-40 years in good health and CMV-seropositive.

The J gene is TRBJ2-5, the V gene TRBV7-8; 9 positions match TRBD1. CDR1 and CDR2 (germline): SGHVS, FQNEAQ. The CDR3 loop spans 13 amino acids. The V and J ends lost 3 bases and 9 bases, in that order; junction bases with no gene match: 5. This CDR3 reads CASSLGQGGAQYF. CDR3 nucleotide sequence: TGTGCCAGCAGCTTGGGACAGGGCGGGGCCCAGTACTTC.

This chain joins TRBV2 and TRBJ1-2; D is possibly TRBD1 (5 bases). V was pared by 8 bases and J by 4 bases, with 29 bases between. Germline V gene data show CDR1 as SNHLY and CDR2 as FYNNEI. This CDR3 spans 18 amino acids. The CDR3 region is CASERGLGAHPAFYGYTF. The CDR3 nucleotides are TGTGCCAGCGAGCGGGGCTTGGGAGCCCACCCTGCCTTCTATGGCTACACCTTC.

The chain employs TRBV6-1 and TRBJ2-1; 14 bases match TRBD2. The CDR3 has 19 residues. V dropped 4 bases and J dropped 3; count of bases not matched to a gene: 11. Germline V CDR1 and CDR2: MNHNS, SASEGT. CDR3 sequence reads: CASSVTSAGTSGGYNEQFF. CDR3 sequence (DNA): TGTGCCAGCAGTGTAACTTCTGCCGGGACTAGCGGGGGCTACAATGAGCAGTTCTTC.

The J gene is TRBJ2-2, the V gene TRBV7-9; tentatively, D is TRBD2 (5 bases). This CDR3 region has 12 residues. The V gene's germline CDR1 is SEHNR and CDR2 FQNEAQ (reference sequence). Trimming pared 8 bases from V and 6 bases from J, leaving 10 bases between. The chain's CDR3 is CASGRGAGELFF. CDR3 nucleotide sequence: TGTGCCAGCGGCCGGGGAGCCGGGGAGCTGTTTTTT.

The chain links TRBV7-6 to TRBJ2-3, with 8 bases identical to TRBD2. This CDR3 region has 16 residues. CDR1 is SGHVS, CDR2 FNYEAQ, per germline. Trimming at V came to 5 bases and at J to 0 bases, leaving 7 bases not matched to a gene. CDR3 DNA: TGTGCCAGCAGCATAGGGCCTAGCGGGAGCACAGATACGCAGTATTTT. Translation gives CASSIGPSGSTDTQYF. The whole variable domain, remainder taken from reference TRBV7-6 and TRBJ2-3, is GAGVSQSPRYKVTKRGQDVALRCDPISGHVSLYWYRQALGQGPEFLTYFNYEAQQDKSGLPNDRFSAERPEGSISTLTIQRTEQRDSAMYRCASSIGPSGSTDTQYFGPGTRLTVL.

This sequence joins TRBV2 and TRBJ1-1; 8 bases agree with TRBD1. The V segment lost 3 bases and the J segment 1 base; nucleotides outside the gene matches: 4. CDR3 size: 15 residues. Germline V gene data show CDR1 as SNHLY and CDR2 as FYNNEI. The CDR3 loop is CASSEGQEKNTEAFF. The DNA for the CDR3 is TGTGCCAGCAGTGAGGGACAGGAAAAGAACACTGAAGCTTTCTTT.

The rearrangement uses TRBV5-6 and TRBJ2-7, with a tentative D call TRBD1 (6 bases). The germline V gene encodes CDR1 SGHDT and CDR2 YYEEEE. This CDR3 is 14 amino acids long. V shed 5 bases and J shed 5 bases, with 17 bases lying between them. The CDR3 DNA is TGTGCCAGCAGTCCCCGTTACAGGGCCAACGAGCAGTACTTC. Its protein product is CASSPRYRANEQYF.

The J gene is TRBJ2-1, the V gene TRBV7-3; 7 nucleotides agree with TRBD1. This CDR3 region has 16 residues. With V trimmed by 2 bases and J by 8 bases, 12 bases remained unmatched. Per the germline V gene, CDR1 is SGHTA and CDR2 is FQGTGA. The CDR3 sequence: CASSLLGGSGSDEQFF. Here the CDR3 DNA reads TGTGCCAGCAGCTTACTAGGGGGCTCGGGTTCGGATGAGCAGTTCTTC.

This clone showed up just a few times. The V gene is TRBV2, the J gene TRBJ2-7; TRBD2 aligns across 9 bases. V gave up 8 bases and J gave up 6 bases; unmatched junction bases: 8. Germline CDR1 reads SNHLY; CDR2 reads FYNNEI. CDR3 length: 13 residues. The CDR3 here is CASGPGLAVEQYF. DNA of the CDR3: TGTGCCAGCGGACCGGGACTAGCAGTCGAGCAGTACTTC.

The V call is TRBV7-8, the J call TRBJ2-1; 7 bases agree with TRBD1. CDR1 and CDR2 from the germline V gene are SGHVS and FQNEAQ. CDR3 size: 14 residues. V lost 6 bases, J lost 1 base, and 3 bases stayed unmatched. CDR3 nucleotide sequence: TGTGCCAGCAGGTCGGACAGGTCCTACAATGAGCAGTTCTTC. Translated, it gives CASRSDRSYNEQFF.

The V and J genes are TRBV27 and TRBJ1-5, with TRBD1 matching 10 bases. The germline CDR1 and CDR2 sequences are MNHEY and SMNVEV (reference sequence). Trimming at V came to 5 bases and at J to 2 bases, leaving 6 bases not matched to a gene. The CDR3 is 16 amino acids. CDR3 sequence: CASSARQGARNQPQHF. The CDR3 nucleotides read TGTGCCAGCAGTGCCCGACAGGGGGCTCGCAATCAGCCCCAGCATTTT.

DNA of the CDR3: TGTGCCAGCAGCAAAGTATCGGGACTCAAGGTGCATTCACCCCTCCACTTT. This encodes CASSKVSGLKVHSPLHF. The rearrangement joins TRBV21-1 to TRBJ1-6. TRBV21-1 is reported as a pseudogene. The CDR3 length is 17 residues.

The chain employs TRBV2 and TRBJ2-5; 11 nucleotides line up with TRBD2. The V segment lost 6 bases and the J segment 3 bases; nucleotides outside the gene matches: 9. From germline, CDR1 is SNHLY and CDR2 FYNNEI. The CDR3 is 16 residues long. The CDR3 loop reads CASSSPKTSGEETQYF. The CDR3 DNA sequence: TGTGCCAGCAGCTCTCCCAAGACTAGCGGGGAAGAGACCCAGTACTTC.

A few counts support this clone. The chain employs TRBV5-4 and TRBJ2-1, with 11 bases fitting TRBD2. Germline assignment: CDR1 SGHNT and CDR2 YYREEE (reference sequence). The ends lost 0 bases at V and 10 bases at J; junction bases unmatched: 6. This CDR3 contains 15 residues. In DNA form, the CDR3 reads TGTGCCAGCAGCTTGGATAGCGGGGGGGCTCGGGAGCAGTTCTTC. This translates into CASSLDSGGAREQFF.

CDR3 in amino acids: CSVPREGHYNEQFF. The DNA of the CDR3 is TGCAGCGTCCCCCGGGAGGGCCATTACAATGAGCAGTTCTTC. The rearrangement links TRBV29-1 to TRBJ2-1; 8 nucleotides line up with TRBD2. In germline, CDR1 is SQVTM, CDR2 ANQGSEA. There are 14 residues in the CDR3. Trimming cost V 6 bases and J 4 bases; bases outside gene matches: 8.

CDR3 DNA: TGTGCCAGCAGCTTAGGTCCGGGAGCGCATGAGCAGTTCTTC. Its translation: CASSLGPGAHEQFF. The chain uses TRBV7-2 and TRBJ2-1, with D possibly TRBD2 on 6 matching bases. Germline CDR1 and CDR2: SGHTA and FQGNSA. This CDR3 spans 14 amino acids. Trimming took 1 base from V and 8 from J, leaving 12 bases between them.

The chain has TRBV9 and TRBJ2-5; 7 nucleotides line up with TRBD2. The CDR3 sequence is 17 residues long. After removal of 4 bases from V and 7 bases from J, the junction contained 19 bases not matched to a gene. CDR1 and CDR2 from the germline V gene are SGDLS and YYNGEE. Here the CDR3 reads CASSQSPGGSLPGTQYF. CDR3 sequence (DNA): TGTGCCAGCAGCCAATCCCCCGGGGGGAGCCTCCCGGGGACCCAGTACTTC.

This sequence joins TRBV28 and TRBJ2-2; 8 bases line up with TRBD1. The CDR3 sequence is 16 residues long. Trimming removed 4 bases from V and 3 bases from J; junction bases left unmatched: 7. Germline V gene sequence: CDR1 MDHEN, CDR2 SYDVKM. The DNA for the CDR3 is TGTGCCAGCAGTTCCTCCAGGACAGGGCACACCGGGGAGCTGTTTTTT. This sequence encodes CASSSSRTGHTGELFF.

V and J are TRBV18 and TRBJ2-3, with D possibly matching TRBD2 (5 bases). Germline V gene sequence: CDR1 KGHSH, CDR2 LQKENI. The CDR3 is made up of 14 amino acids. V gave up 3 bases and J gave up 2 bases, with 9 bases separating them. The CDR3: CASSPRENTDTQYF. In nucleotides, the CDR3 is TGTGCCAGCTCACCCCGGGAAAACACAGATACGCAGTATTTT.

The chain recombines TRBV5-1 with TRBJ2-7; 7 bases map to TRBD2. V was pared by 0 bases and J by 7 bases, with 7 bases of the junction left unmatched. This CDR3 has 14 amino acids. Germline V CDR1 and CDR2: SGHRS, YFSETQ. The CDR3 reads CASSLGVGGGEQYF. The CDR3 DNA follows: TGCGCCAGCAGCTTGGGGGTCGGCGGGGGAGAGCAGTACTTC. Drawing the rest from reference TRBV5-1 and TRBJ2-7, the complete variable domain is KAGVTQTPRYLIKTRGQQVTLSCSPISGHRSVSWYQQTPGQGLQFLFEYFSETQRNKGNFPGRFSGRQFSNSRSEMNVSTLELGDSALYLCASSLGVGGGEQYFGPGTRLTVT.

The rearrangement uses TRBV27 and TRBJ2-3; TRBD1 agrees at 8 bases. V lost 5 bases, J lost 0 bases, and 7 bases stayed unmatched. The CDR3 runs 16 residues. CDR1 MNHEY and CDR2 SMNVEV come from the germline V gene (reference sequence). This CDR3 reads CASSITGTGSTDTQYF. In DNA form, the CDR3 reads TGTGCCAGCAGTATCACCGGGACAGGAAGCACAGATACGCAGTATTTT.

The chain has TRBV4-1 and TRBJ1-6; D is perhaps TRBD1 (5 bases). Germline loops: CDR1 MGHRA, CDR2 YSYEKL. The germline V and J ends were trimmed by 1 base and 7 bases, with 11 bases remaining between them. The CDR3 extends over 15 amino acids. CDR3 bases: TGCGCCAGCAGCCAAGTGGGTAGGGGAAATTCACCCCTCCACTTT. It is translated as CASSQVGRGNSPLHF.

This chain uses TRBV5-5 with TRBJ1-1; D is perhaps TRBD1 (6 bases). Germline CDR1 SGHKS, CDR2 YYEKEE (reference sequence). The germline V and J ends were trimmed by 1 base and 2 bases, with 15 bases remaining between them. CDR3 size: 16 residues. The CDR3 nucleotides are TGTGCCAGCAGCTTGTGGCAGGGGCTGATCAACACTGAAGCTTTCTTT. Translated: CASSLWQGLINTEAFF.

In DNA form, the CDR3 reads TGTGCCAGCAGCTTAGCAGGGGCGTACGAGCAGTACTTC. Its translation is CASSLAGAYEQYF. The chain has TRBV7-9 and TRBJ2-7, with TRBD1 as a possible D gene (5 bases). This CDR3 contains 13 residues. Germline V gene sequence: CDR1 SEHNR, CDR2 FQNEAQ (reference sequence). Trimming cost V 0 bases and J 4 bases, with 7 bases left between them.

The table lists this clone with a few counts. The gene calls are TRBV7-2 and TRBJ1-2; unclear D gene. The length of the CDR3 is 15 residues. Germline-derived CDR1 and CDR2 are SGHTA and FQGNSA. V was trimmed by 2 bases and J by 2 bases, leaving 12 bases between them. CDR3 in DNA: TGTGCCAGCAGCTTATTCCGTATCAGGAACTATGGCTACACCTTC. Protein: CASSLFRIRNYGYTF.

This clone was seen a single time. V and J are TRBV28 and TRBJ2-5; possibly TRBD2 for D (5 bases). Germline loops: CDR1 MDHEN, CDR2 SYDVKM. The V end lost 3 bases, the J end lost 3 bases, and 14 bases lay between the germline ends. The CDR3 contains 15 residues. The CDR3 is CASSFVRRGEETQYF. DNA for the CDR3: TGTGCCAGCAGTTTCGTTAGACGGGGTGAAGAGACCCAGTACTTC.

The J gene is TRBJ2-3, the V gene TRBV7-9; 7 bases map to TRBD1. The CDR3 length is 14 residues. The germline gives CDR1 SEHNR, CDR2 FQNEAQ (reference sequence). Losses at the gene ends were 8 bases for V and 5 bases for J; bases not matched to a gene: 10. The CDR3 region is CASVSRGSGDTQYF. The CDR3 DNA reads TGTGCCAGCGTCTCCAGGGGGTCTGGAGATACGCAGTATTTT. The entire variable domain, with the rest obtained from reference TRBV7-9 and TRBJ2-3, is as follows: DTGVSQNPRHKITKRGQNVTFRCDPISEHNRLYWYRQTLGQGPEFLTYFQNEAQLEKSRLLSDRFSAERPKGSFSTLEIQRTEQGDSAMYLCASVSRGSGDTQYFGPGTRLTVL.

CDR3 in amino acids: CASSFDGGTGRAEKLFF. CDR3 DNA sequence: TGTGCCAGCAGCTTTGACGGGGGGACGGGGAGAGCGGAAAAACTGTTTTTT. The chain combines TRBV7-6 with TRBJ1-4, with a possible D match to TRBD1 (5 bases). CDR3 length: 17 amino acids. Germline V lookup: CDR1 SGHVS, CDR2 FNYEAQ. The V gene lost 3 bases and the J gene lost 8 bases, with 22 bases spanning the gap.

V and J are TRBV2 and TRBJ2-1, with 9 bases aligning to TRBD1. Germline loops: CDR1 SNHLY, CDR2 FYNNEI. Unmatched junction bases numbered 18, after V lost 4 bases and J lost 5 bases. The CDR3 sequence is 19 residues long. CDR3 in DNA: TGTGCCAGCAGTGGCCTCCAACCCGGGCGGGACAGGGTCAACAATGAGCAGTTCTTC. This translates into CASSGLQPGRDRVNNEQFF.

The chain has TRBV5-1 and TRBJ2-7; maybe TRBD2 (6 bases). The V end lost 7 bases, the J end lost 2 bases, and 10 bases lay between the germline ends. Germline V gene data show CDR1 as SGHRS and CDR2 as YFSETQ. CDR3 length: 12 residues. The CDR3 region is CASRGIPYEQYF. The CDR3 coding sequence is TGCGCCAGCCGCGGGATCCCCTACGAGCAGTACTTC.